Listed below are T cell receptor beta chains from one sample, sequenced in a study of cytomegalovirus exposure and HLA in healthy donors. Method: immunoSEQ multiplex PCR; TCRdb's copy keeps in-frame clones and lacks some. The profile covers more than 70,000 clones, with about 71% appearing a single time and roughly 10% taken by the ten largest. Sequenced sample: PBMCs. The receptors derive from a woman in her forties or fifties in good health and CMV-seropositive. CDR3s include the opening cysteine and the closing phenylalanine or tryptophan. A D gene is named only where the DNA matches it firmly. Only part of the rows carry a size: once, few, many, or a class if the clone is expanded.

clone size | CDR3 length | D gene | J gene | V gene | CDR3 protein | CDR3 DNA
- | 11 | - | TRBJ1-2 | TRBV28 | CASSGDLGYTF | TGTGCCAGCAGTGGGGACTTAGGCTACACCTTC
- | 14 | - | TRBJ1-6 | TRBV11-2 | CASSLGVATGSLHF | TGTGCCAGCAGCTTAGGGGTCGCAACAGGGTCCCTCCACTTT
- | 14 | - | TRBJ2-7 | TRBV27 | CASSSDRSSYEQYF | TGTGCCAGCAGTTCCGACAGGAGCTCCTACGAGCAGTACTTC
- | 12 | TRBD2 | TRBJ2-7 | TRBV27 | CASSFPGGEQYF | TGTGCCAGCAGTTTCCCGGGGGGGGAGCAGTACTTC
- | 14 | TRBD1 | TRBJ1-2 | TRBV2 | CASSETQGAGGYTF | TGTGCCAGCAGTGAAACACAGGGGGCAGGTGGCTACACCTTC
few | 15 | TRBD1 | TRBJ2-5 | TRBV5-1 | CASSFGGTGGETQYF | TGCGCCAGCAGCTTTGGAGGGACAGGGGGAGAGACCCAGTACTTC
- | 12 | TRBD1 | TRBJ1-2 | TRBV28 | CASSLGDRADTF | TGTGCCAGCAGTTTAGGGGACAGGGCGGACACCTTC
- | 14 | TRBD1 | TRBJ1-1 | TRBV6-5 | CASRRGGADTEAFF | TGTGCCAGCCGTAGAGGGGGCGCGGACACTGAAGCTTTCTTT
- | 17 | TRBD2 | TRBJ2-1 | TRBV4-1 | CASSQDPLAGAVNEQFF | TGCGCCAGCAGCCAAGATCCTTTGGCGGGAGCGGTAAATGAGCAGTTCTTC
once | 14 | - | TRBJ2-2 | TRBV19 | CASSTGSNTGELFF | TGTGCCAGTAGTACGGGAAGTAACACCGGGGAGCTGTTTTTT
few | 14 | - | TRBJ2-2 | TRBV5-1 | CASSFGEITGELFF | TGCGCCAGCAGCTTTGGGGAGATTACCGGGGAGCTGTTTTTT
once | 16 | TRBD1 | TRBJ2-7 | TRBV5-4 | CASSLAPGQGGYEQYF | TGTGCCAGCAGCTTGGCCCCGGGACAGGGGGGCTACGAGCAGTACTTC
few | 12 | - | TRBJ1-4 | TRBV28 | CASSFLNEKLFF | TGTGCCAGCAGTTTCCTTAATGAAAAACTGTTTTTT
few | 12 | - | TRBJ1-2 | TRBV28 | CASKAANYGYTF | TGTGCCAGCAAGGCGGCCAACTATGGCTACACCTTC
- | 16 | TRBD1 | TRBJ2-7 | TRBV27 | CASSLRWDRPSYEQYF | TGTGCCAGCAGTTTAAGGTGGGACAGGCCTTCCTACGAGCAGTACTTC
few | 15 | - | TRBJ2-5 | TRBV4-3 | CASSQDRQLQETQYF | TGCGCCAGCAGCCAAGACCGACAGCTCCAAGAGACCCAGTACTTC
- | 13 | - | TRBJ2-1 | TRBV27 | CASVLGSAGEQFF | TGTGCCAGCGTCCTAGGGTCGGCGGGTGAGCAGTTCTTC
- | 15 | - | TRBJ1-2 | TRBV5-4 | CASSPIFGDNYGYTF | TGTGCCAGCAGCCCAATTTTCGGGGATAACTATGGCTACACCTTC